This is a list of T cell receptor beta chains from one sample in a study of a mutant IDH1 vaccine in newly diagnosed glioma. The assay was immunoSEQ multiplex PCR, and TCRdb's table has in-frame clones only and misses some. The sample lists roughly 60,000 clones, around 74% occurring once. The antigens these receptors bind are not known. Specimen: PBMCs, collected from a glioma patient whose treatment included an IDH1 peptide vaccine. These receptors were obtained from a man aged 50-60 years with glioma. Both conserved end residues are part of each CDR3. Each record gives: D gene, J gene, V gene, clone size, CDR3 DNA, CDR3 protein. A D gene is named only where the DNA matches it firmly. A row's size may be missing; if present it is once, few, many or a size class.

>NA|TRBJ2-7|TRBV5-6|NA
TGTGCCAGCAGCTTGCTGACGGTGAGCGAGCAGTACTTC
CASSLLTVSEQYF
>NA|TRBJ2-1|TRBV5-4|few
TGTGCCAGCAGCTTGGGGAGCTCCTACAATGAGCAGTTCTTC
CASSLGSSYNEQFF
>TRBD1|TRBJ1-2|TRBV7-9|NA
TGTGCCAGCAGCCTATCGCTCCGGGACAGGGTTGGCGGCTACACCTTC
CASSLSLRDRVGGYTF
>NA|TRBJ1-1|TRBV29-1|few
TGCAGCGTTGGGGGAGGGACTGAAGCTTTCTTT
CSVGGGTEAFF
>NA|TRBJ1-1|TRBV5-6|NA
TGTGCCAGCAGCTGGGGGGGGTTCCGAGACACTGAAGCTTTCTTT
CASSWGGFRDTEAFF
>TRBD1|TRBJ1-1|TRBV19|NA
TGTGCCAGTAGTGAACGGACAGGGAGCGGCGCTGAAGCTTTCTTT
CASSERTGSGAEAFF
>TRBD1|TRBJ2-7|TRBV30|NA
TGTGCCTGGAGTTCCCCAGGGGGCGAGCAGTACTTC
CAWSSPGGEQYF
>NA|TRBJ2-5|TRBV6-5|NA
TGTGCCAGCAGTTACCACGAATCCCTGGTGGAGACCCAGTACTTC
CASSYHESLVETQYF
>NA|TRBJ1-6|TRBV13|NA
TGTGCCAGCAGCTTAGGCCATTCGGGGAATTCACCCCTCCACTTT
CASSLGHSGNSPLHF
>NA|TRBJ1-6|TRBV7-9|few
TGTGCCAGCAGCTTAAGGTCCGCGGGTCAGGTTGCTAATTCACCCCTCCACTTT
CASSLRSAGQVANSPLHF
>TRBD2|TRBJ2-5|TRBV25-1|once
TGTGCCAGCAGGGAGGGACTAGCGGGGGAGGGAGAGACCCAGTACTTC
CASREGLAGEGETQYF
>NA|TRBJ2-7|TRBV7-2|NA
TGTGCCAGCACCGGAGGGGGAGGGGGCCACGAGCAGTACTTC
CASTGGGGGHEQYF
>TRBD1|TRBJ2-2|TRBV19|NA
TGTGCCAGTAGTGCCCGGGACAGGGATACCGGGGAGCTGTTTTTT
CASSARDRDTGELFF
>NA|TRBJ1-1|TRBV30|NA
TGTGCCTGGAGTGTTTTGGGGGGCACTGAAGCTTTCTTT
CAWSVLGGTEAFF
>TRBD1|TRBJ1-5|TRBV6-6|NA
TGTGCCAGCAGGGGACAGGGGGGGAATCAGCCCCAGCATTTT
CASRGQGGNQPQHF
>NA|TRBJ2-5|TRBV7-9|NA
TGTGCCAGCAGCTTAATCGGGGGTCCACAAGAGACCCAGTACTTC
CASSLIGGPQETQYF
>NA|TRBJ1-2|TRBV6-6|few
TGTGCCAGCAGTTACCTCCAGGGCGACTATGGCTACACCTTC
CASSYLQGDYGYTF
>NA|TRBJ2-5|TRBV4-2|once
TGTGCCAGCAGCCAAGGCCCCCGGGTCGACCAAGAGACCCAGTACTTC
CASSQGPRVDQETQYF
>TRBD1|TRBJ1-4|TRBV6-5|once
TGTGCCAGCAGTTACTCGCCGGGACAGGGAAATGAAAAACTGTTTTTT
CASSYSPGQGNEKLFF
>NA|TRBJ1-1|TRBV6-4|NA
TGTGCCAGCCGAGGAACGGACCTGAACACTGAGGCTTTCTTT
CASRGTDLNTEAFF
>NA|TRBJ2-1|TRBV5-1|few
TGCGCCAGCAGCTTGGGACAGGATAATGAGCAGTTCTTC
CASSLGQDNEQFF
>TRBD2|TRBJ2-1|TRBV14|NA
TGTGCCAGCAGCCATCCACTAGCGGGGGTCTACAATGAGCAGTTCTTC
CASSHPLAGVYNEQFF
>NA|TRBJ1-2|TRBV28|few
TGTGCCAGCAGTACCCCTGAGGGGAGTGGTGGCTACACCTTC
CASSTPEGSGGYTF
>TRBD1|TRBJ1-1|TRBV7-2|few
TGTGCCAGCAGCTTAACGGGGGGGACAGGGCTAAACACTGAAGCTTTCTTT
CASSLTGGTGLNTEAFF
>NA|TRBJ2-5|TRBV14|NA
TGTGCCAGCAGCCAGGTCTCGGAGACCCAGTACTTC
CASSQVSETQYF